A selection of T cell receptor beta chains follows, all from one sample in a study of blood T cells in healthy people across ages. TCRdb reanalysed the 5' RACE reads using MiXCR and keeps one entry per CDR3 protein. This table holds fewer than 800,000 distinct CDR3 sequences, 21% found once. Sequenced material: blood. The receptor source for this set is a man between 65 and 79 years old in good health. Both conserved end residues are part of each CDR3. A D gene is named only where the DNA matches it firmly. Clone size is stated in some rows and not others, as once, few, many or a class when expanded.

V	size	J	D	DNA	CDR3
TRBV20-1	NA	TRBJ2-5	NA	TGCAGTCCCATCGGGGACTACCAAGAGACCCAGTACTTC	CSPIGDYQETQYF
TRBV20-1	many	TRBJ2-3	NA	TGCAGTGCTAGAGTTCTAGGAGATACGCAGTATTTT	CSARVLGDTQYF
TRBV28	NA	TRBJ1-5	NA	TGTGCCCGCAGTTCCAACGGGGGGCATCAGCCCCAGCATTTT	CARSSNGGHQPQHF
TRBV7-2	many	TRBJ2-1	TRBD2	TGTGCCAGCAGCTACCTAGCGGGGGTCTACAATGAGCAGTTCTTC	CASSYLAGVYNEQFF
TRBV19	NA	TRBJ2-5	NA	TGTGCCTCGAGAGGGGCGGCCCAAGAGACCCAGTACTTC	CASRGAAQETQYF
TRBV20-1	NA	TRBJ1-5	NA	TGCAGTGCTAAACAGGCGGGCAATCAGCCCCAGCATTTT	CSAKQAGNQPQHF
TRBV5-1	NA	TRBJ1-4	TRBD1	TGCGCCAGCAGCACGGGAGCCGGGACAGGCGGGGAAAAACTGTTTTTT	CASSTGAGTGGEKLFF
TRBV6-2/TRBV6-3	NA	TRBJ1-2	NA	TGTGCCAGCAGCTTACTCAACGGGAACTATGGCTACACCTTC	CASSLLNGNYGYTF
TRBV5-1	NA	TRBJ2-3	NA	TGCGCCAGCAGCTTCCAACGAGATACGCAGTATTTT	CASSFQRDTQYF
TRBV28	NA	TRBJ2-5	NA	TGTGCCAGCAGTTTGGTGGGAGGTGGTAAGACCCAGTACTTC	CASSLVGGGKTQYF
TRBV19	NA	TRBJ1-2	NA	TGTGCCAGTAGTATGACGGACTATGGCTACACCTTC	CASSMTDYGYTF
TRBV20-1	NA	TRBJ2-1	TRBD2	TGCAGTGCTAGAGTAGCAAGCGGGATTTTTGAGCAGTTCTTC	CSARVASGIFEQFF
TRBV18	few	TRBJ2-5	NA	TGTGCCAGCTCACCACCGGGGCCGGGGGCTTTAGAGACCCAGTACTTC	CASSPPGPGALETQYF
TRBV3-1	many	TRBJ1-6	TRBD1	TGTGCCAGCGGCCAGGGGGATTCACCCCTCCACTTT	CASGQGDSPLHF
TRBV12-3/TRBV12-4	few	TRBJ2-7	TRBD1	TGTGCCAGCAGTTTCGTTAGGGGGCTGGACGAGCAGTACTTC	CASSFVRGLDEQYF
TRBV21-1	few	TRBJ2-1	NA	TGTGCCAGCAGGAGCCGCGTCTCCTACAATGAGCAGTTCTTC	CASRSRVSYNEQFF
TRBV10-3	NA	TRBJ2-6	NA	TGTGCCATCAGTGAGTCGAACGGCCCGGGCCGCCAGGCTGGGGCCAACGTCCTGACTTTC	CAISESNGPGRQAGANVLTF
TRBV29-1	NA	TRBJ2-7	TRBD2	TGCAGCGTTAACGGACTAGCGGGAGGCTACGAGCAGTACTTC	CSVNGLAGGYEQYF
TRBV5-1	few	TRBJ2-7	NA	TGCGCCAGCAGCTTCAACGGGCCCCCCGAGCAGTACTTC	CASSFNGPPEQYF
TRBV20-1	few	TRBJ2-2	TRBD2	TGCAGTGCTAGGTCCATACCGGGACTAGCGGGAGGTGGGAACACCGGGGAGCTGTTTTTT	CSARSIPGLAGGGNTGELFF
TRBV15	NA	TRBJ2-5	NA	TGTGCCACCAGCAGAGATACGACAGACCAAGAGACCCAGTACTTC	CATSRDTTDQETQYF
TRBV29-1	few	TRBJ2-5	NA	TGCAGCGTTGCGGGATCAGGGGACAATAAAATTTTGGAGACCCAGTACTTC	CSVAGSGDNKILETQYF
TRBV7-9	NA	TRBJ2-3	TRBD1	TGTGCCAGCAGCCCCATGACCGGGACAGGGGTCACAGATACGCAGTATTTT	CASSPMTGTGVTDTQYF
TRBV24-1	NA	TRBJ2-1	TRBD1	TGTGCCACCAGTGGTGGCCAGGGGGTCGGCAATGAGCAGTTCTTC	CATSGGQGVGNEQFF
TRBV11-2	few	TRBJ2-1	NA	TGTGCCAGCAGCCCGAACGCGCGGGAGCAGTTCTTC	CASSPNAREQFF
TRBV12-5	many	TRBJ1-4	NA	TGTGCTAGTGGTTTGGGGGAGACAAATACTAATGAAAAACTGTTTTTT	CASGLGETNTNEKLFF
TRBV20-1	NA	TRBJ2-6	TRBD2	TGCAGTGGGACTAGCGGGAGGAGTGGGGCCAACGTCCTGACTTTC	CSGTSGRSGANVLTF
TRBV12-3/TRBV12-4	many	TRBJ2-7	NA	TGTGCCAGCAGTTTGGAAGGGGACTACGAGCAGTACTTC	CASSLEGDYEQYF